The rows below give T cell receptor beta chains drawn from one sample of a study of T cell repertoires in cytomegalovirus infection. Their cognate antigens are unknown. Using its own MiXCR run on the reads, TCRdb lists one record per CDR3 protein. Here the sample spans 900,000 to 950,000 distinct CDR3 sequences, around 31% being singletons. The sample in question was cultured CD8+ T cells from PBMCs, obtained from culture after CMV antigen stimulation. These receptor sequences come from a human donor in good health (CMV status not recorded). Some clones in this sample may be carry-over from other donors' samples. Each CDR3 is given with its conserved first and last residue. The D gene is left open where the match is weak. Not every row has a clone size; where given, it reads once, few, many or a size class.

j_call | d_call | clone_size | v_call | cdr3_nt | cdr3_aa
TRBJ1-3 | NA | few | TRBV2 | TGTGCCAGCAGTGAGGACCCGGCGGGTGGAAACACCATATATTTT | CASSEDPAGGNTIYF
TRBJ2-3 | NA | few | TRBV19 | TGTGCCAGTGGGGGACAGCGGAGGGGAGATACGCAGTATTTT | CASGGQRRGDTQYF
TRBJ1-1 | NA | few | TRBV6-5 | TGTGCCAGCAGTTACCTAGCAGTTAACAGAGACACTGAAGCTTTCTTT | CASSYLAVNRDTEAFF
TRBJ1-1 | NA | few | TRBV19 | TGTGCCAGTAGACTCCAGGGAGAAGCTTTCTTT | CASRLQGEAFF
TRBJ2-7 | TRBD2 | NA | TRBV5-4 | TGTGCCAGCAGCGTCGGACTAGCGGGGGGGTGGGACGAGCAGTACTTC | CASSVGLAGGWDEQYF
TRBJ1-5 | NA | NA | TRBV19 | TGTGCCACTCGAGAATACGGGGAACGTCAGCCCCAGCATTTT | CATREYGERQPQHF
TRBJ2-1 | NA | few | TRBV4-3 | TGCGCCAGCAGCCAAGGGGGGTCCTCCTACAATGAGCAGTTCTTC | CASSQGGSSYNEQFF
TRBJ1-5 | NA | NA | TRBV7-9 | TGTGCCAGCAGCCCCTTTCCACATAGCAATCAGCCCCAGCATTTT | CASSPFPHSNQPQHF
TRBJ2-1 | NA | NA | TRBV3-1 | TGTGCCAGCAGCCAAGCGGGGGCATACCCCAATGAGCAGTTCTTC | CASSQAGAYPNEQFF
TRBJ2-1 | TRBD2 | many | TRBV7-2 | TGTGCCAGCAGCCTGGGGGGGTATGGATCCTACAATGAGCAGTTCTTC | CASSLGGYGSYNEQFF
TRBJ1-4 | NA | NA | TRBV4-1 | TGTGCCAGCAGCCAAGAGCAGGGGACTAATGAAAAACTGTTTTTT | CASSQEQGTNEKLFF
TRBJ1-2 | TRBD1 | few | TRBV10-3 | TGTGCCATCAGTGGATCTATACCGGGACAGGGGTATGGCTACACCTTC | CAISGSIPGQGYGYTF
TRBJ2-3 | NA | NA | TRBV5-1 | TGCGCCAGCAGCTTGGCCCCTGAAGATACGCAGTATTTT | CASSLAPEDTQYF
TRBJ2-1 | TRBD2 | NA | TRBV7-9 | TGTGCCAGCAGCTACGAGCGGGGGCATGAGCAGTTCTTC | CASSYERGHEQFF
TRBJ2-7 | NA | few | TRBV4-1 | TGCGCCAGCACCCTGACACCAGGGAGCACCTACGAGCAGTACTTC | CASTLTPGSTYEQYF
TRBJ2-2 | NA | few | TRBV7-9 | TGTGCCAGCAGCCCCTGGGACTCGGGAAACACCGGGGAGCTGTTTTTT | CASSPWDSGNTGELFF
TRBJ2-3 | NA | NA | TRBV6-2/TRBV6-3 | TGTGCCAGCAGTTACCTGACAAGCACAGATACGCAGTATTTT | CASSYLTSTDTQYF
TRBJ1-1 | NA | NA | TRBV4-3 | TGCGCCAGCAGCCGCTCCACAGGGTCCACTGAAGCTTTCTTT | CASSRSTGSTEAFF
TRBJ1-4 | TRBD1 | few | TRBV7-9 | TGTGCCAGCAGCCCGGGACAGGGGGAGAAAAAACTGTTTTTT | CASSPGQGEKKLFF
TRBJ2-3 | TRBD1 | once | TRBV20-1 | TGCAACGTTACAGGGGATGCAACAGATACGCAGTATTTT | CNVTGDATDTQYF
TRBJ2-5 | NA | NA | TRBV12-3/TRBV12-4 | TGTGCCAGCAGTTTCGCGGCACAAGAGACCCAGTACTTC | CASSFAAQETQYF
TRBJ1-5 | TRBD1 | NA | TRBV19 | TGTGCCAGTAGCCCGGACAGGGAGGACAATCAGCCCCAGCATTTT | CASSPDREDNQPQHF
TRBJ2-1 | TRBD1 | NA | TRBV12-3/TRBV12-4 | TGTGCCAGCAGTCCCCACTATATGGACAGGGGACGGAATGAGCAGTTCTTC | CASSPHYMDRGRNEQFF
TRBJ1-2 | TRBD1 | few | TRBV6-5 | TGTGCCAGCAGCGTTGACAGGGTATCGGGCTACACCTTC | CASSVDRVSGYTF
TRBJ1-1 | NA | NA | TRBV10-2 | TGCGCCAGCAGTGAGTCGGGCTACATGAACACTGAAGCTTTCTTT | CASSESGYMNTEAFF
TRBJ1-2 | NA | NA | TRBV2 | TGTGCCAGCAGTGATCTGGTGGAGGGGGTCGGTGGCTACACCTTC | CASSDLVEGVGGYTF
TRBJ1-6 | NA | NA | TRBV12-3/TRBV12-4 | TGTGCCAGCACTTGGGACTTTTCACCCCTCCACTTT | CASTWDFSPLHF
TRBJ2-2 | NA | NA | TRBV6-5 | TGTGCCAGCAGTTACTGGCAGGGTGACACCGGGGAGCTGTTTTTT | CASSYWQGDTGELFF
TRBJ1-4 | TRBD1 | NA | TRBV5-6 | TGTGCCAGCAGCAGGCGGACAGGGTTCGGAGAAGGCGGAATAGCTGAAAAACTGTTTTTT | CASSRRTGFGEGGIAEKLFF
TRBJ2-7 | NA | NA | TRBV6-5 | TGTGCCAGCAGTTTAACAGGTCGATTGGGCTACGAGCAGTACTTC | CASSLTGRLGYEQYF
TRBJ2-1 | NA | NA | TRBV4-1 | TGCGCCAGCAATAAGGGTGGTGAGCAGTTCTTC | CASNKGGEQFF
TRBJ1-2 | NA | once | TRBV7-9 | TGTGCCAACAGCTTAGGGGTCCAGGGAACGGATGGCTACACCTTC | CANSLGVQGTDGYTF
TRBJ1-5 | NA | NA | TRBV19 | TGTGCCAGTATCGACAGGCCCCATCTGCCCCAGCATTTT | CASIDRPHLPQHF
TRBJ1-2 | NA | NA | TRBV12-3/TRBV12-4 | TGTGCCAGCAGGGAACTAGGTGGCTACACCTTC | CASRELGGYTF
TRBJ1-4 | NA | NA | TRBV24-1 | TGTGCCACCAGCCCGGGGGGCGGCGGTGAAAAACTGTTTTTT | CATSPGGGGEKLFF
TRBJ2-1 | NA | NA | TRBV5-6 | TGTGCCAGCAGCTTAGGCTGGGGGGCCTACCATGAGCAGTTCTTC | CASSLGWGAYHEQFF
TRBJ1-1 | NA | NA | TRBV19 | TGTGCCAGTAGCGCACAGGCCGGGGGCACTGAAGCTTTCTTT | CASSAQAGGTEAFF
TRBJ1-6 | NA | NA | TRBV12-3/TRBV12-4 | TGTGCCAGCAGCCCAAGTGGGGGGAATTCACCCCTCCACTTT | CASSPSGGNSPLHF
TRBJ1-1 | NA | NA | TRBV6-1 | TGTGCCAGCAGGTCTGTAGTCACTGAAGCTTTCTTT | CASRSVVTEAFF
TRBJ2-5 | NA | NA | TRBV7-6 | TGTGCCAGCAGCTTAGAAACAGGGAATTTTCTTGAGACCCAGTACTTC | CASSLETGNFLETQYF
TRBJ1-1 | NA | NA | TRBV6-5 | TGTGCCAGCAGAGCCATGGACAGCGCGGGAGCTTTCTTT | CASRAMDSAGAFF
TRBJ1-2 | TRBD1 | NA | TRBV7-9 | TGTGCCAGCAGCTGGTTGCAGGGGGGTGGCTACACCTTC | CASSWLQGGGYTF
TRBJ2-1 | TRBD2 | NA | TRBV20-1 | TGCAGTGCTAGAGTGGGAGGGGCCTACAATGAGCAGTTCTTC | CSARVGGAYNEQFF
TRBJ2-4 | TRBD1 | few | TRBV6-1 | TGTGCCAGCAAAATGACAGGGGTGGCCAAAAACATTCAGTACTTC | CASKMTGVAKNIQYF
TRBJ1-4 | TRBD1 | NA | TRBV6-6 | TGTGCCAGCAGTCGGCACCCCCTACCGGGACAGGGGGGGGAAAAACTGTTTTTT | CASSRHPLPGQGGEKLFF
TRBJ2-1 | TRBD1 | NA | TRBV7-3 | TGTGCCAGCAGCTTAACGGGACCACACAGGGGGCCCGTGTACAATGAGCAGTTCTTC | CASSLTGPHRGPVYNEQFF